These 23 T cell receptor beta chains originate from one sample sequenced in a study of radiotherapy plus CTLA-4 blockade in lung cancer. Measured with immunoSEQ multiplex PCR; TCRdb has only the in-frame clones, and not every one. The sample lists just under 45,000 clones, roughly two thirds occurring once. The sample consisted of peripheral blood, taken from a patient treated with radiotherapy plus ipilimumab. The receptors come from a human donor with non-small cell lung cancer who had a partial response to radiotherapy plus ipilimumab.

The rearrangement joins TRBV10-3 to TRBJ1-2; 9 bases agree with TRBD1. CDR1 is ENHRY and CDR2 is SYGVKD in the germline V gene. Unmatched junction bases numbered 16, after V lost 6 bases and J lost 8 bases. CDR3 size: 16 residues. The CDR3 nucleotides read TGTGCCATCAGGGCCCGGACAGGGGCCGGAAGGGGAGGCTACACCTTC. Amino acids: CAIRARTGAGRGGYTF.

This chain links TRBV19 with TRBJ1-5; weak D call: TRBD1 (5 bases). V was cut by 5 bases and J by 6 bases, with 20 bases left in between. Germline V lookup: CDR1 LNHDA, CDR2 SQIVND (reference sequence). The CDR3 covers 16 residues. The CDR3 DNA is TGTGCCAGTAGTCCACAGTTTAGGGGCGTGGGTCAGCCCCAGCATTTT. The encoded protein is CASSPQFRGVGQPQHF.

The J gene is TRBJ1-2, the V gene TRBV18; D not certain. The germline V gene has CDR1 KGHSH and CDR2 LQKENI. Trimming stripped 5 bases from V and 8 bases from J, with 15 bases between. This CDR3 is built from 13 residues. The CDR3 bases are TGTGCCAGCTCAAACACAACCGGGTCCGGCTACACCTTC. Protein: CASSNTTGSGYTF.

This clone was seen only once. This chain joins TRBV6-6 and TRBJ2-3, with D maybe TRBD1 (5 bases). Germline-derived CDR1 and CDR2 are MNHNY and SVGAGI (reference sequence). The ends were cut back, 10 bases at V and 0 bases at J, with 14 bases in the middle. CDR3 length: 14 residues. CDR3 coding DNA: TGTGCCACCTATGACAGTGTTAGCACAGATACGCAGTATTTT. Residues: CATYDSVSTDTQYF.

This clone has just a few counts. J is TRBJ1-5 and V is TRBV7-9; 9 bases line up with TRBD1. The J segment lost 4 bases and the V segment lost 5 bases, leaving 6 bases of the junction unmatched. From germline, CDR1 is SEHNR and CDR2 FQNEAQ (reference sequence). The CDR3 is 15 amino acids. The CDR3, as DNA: TGTGCCAGCAGCCCCGGGACAGGGTTAAATCAGCCCCAGCATTTT. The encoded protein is CASSPGTGLNQPQHF. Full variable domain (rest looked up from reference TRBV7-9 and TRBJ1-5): DTGVSQNPRHKITKRGQNVTFRCDPISEHNRLYWYRQTLGQGPEFLTYFQNEAQLEKSRLLSDRFSAERPKGSFSTLEIQRTEQGDSAMYLCASSPGTGLNQPQHFGDGTRLSIL.

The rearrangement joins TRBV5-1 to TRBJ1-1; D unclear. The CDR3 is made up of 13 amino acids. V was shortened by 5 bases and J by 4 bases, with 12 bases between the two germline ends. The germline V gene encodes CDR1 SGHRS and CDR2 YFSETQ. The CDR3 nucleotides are TGCGCCAGCAGTGTACTCCCGGGCACTGAAGCTTTCTTT. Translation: CASSVLPGTEAFF. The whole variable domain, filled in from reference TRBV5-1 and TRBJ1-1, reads KAGVTQTPRYLIKTRGQQVTLSCSPISGHRSVSWYQQTPGQGLQFLFEYFSETQRNKGNFPGRFSGRQFSNSRSEMNVSTLELGDSALYLCASSVLPGTEAFFGQGTRLTVV.

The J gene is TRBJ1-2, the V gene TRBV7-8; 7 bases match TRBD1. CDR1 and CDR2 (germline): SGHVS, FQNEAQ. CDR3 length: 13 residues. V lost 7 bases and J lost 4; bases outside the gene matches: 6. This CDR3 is CASTNGTAYGYTF. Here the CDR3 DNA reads TGTGCCAGCACCAATGGGACAGCCTATGGCTACACCTTC. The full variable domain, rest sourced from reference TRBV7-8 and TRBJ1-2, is GAGVSQSPRYKVAKRGQDVALRCDPISGHVSLFWYQQALGQGPEFLTYFQNEAQLDKSGLPSDRFFAERPEGSVSTLKIQRTQQEDSAVYLCASTNGTAYGYTFGSGTRLTVV.

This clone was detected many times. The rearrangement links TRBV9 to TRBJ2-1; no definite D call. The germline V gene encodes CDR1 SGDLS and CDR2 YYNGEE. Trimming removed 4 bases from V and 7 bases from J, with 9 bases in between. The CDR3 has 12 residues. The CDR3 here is CASSIRGNEQFF. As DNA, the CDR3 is TGTGCCAGCAGCATCAGAGGTAATGAGCAGTTCTTC.

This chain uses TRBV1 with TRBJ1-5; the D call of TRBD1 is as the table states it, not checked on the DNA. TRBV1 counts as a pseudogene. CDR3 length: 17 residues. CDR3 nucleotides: TGCACCAGCAGCCAAGAGGGTGGGGCCGTAAATGATCAGCCCCAGCATTTT. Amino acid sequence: CTSSQEGGAVNDQPQHF.

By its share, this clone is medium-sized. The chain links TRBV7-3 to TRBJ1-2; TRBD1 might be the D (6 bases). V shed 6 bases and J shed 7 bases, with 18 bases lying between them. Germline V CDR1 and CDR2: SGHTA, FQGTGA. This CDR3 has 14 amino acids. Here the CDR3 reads CASSPGGVGAGYTF. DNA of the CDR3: TGTGCCAGCAGTCCTGGAGGCGTGGGGGCTGGCTACACCTTC. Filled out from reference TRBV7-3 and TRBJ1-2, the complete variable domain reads GAGVSQTPSNKVTEKGKYVELRCDPISGHTALYWYRQSLGQGPEFLIYFQGTGAADDSGLPNDRFFAVRPEGSVSTLKIQRTERGDSAVYLCASSPGGVGAGYTFGSGTRLTVV.

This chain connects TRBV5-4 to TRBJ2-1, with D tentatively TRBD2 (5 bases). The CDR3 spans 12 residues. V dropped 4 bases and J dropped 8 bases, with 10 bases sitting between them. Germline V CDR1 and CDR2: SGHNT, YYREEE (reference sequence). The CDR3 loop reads CASSRNSDEQFF. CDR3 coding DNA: TGTGCCAGCAGCCGGAATAGCGATGAGCAGTTCTTC.

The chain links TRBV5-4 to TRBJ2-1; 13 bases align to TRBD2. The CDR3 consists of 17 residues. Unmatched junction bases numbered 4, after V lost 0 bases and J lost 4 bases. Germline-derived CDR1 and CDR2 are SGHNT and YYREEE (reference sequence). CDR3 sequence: CASSLGTSGSRYNEQFF. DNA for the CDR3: TGTGCCAGCAGCTTGGGGACTAGCGGGAGTAGGTACAATGAGCAGTTCTTC.

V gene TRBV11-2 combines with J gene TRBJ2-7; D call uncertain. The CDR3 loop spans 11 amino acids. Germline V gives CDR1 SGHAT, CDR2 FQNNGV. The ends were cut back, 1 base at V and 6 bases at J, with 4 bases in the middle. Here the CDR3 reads CASSLALEQYF. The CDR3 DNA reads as TGTGCCAGCAGCTTAGCCCTCGAGCAGTACTTC.

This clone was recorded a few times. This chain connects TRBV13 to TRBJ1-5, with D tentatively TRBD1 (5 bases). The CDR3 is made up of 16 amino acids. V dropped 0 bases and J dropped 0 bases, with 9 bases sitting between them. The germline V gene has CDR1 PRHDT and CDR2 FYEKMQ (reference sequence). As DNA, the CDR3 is TGTGCCAGCAGCTTAGGCCGGGGGAATAGCAATCAGCCCCAGCATTTT. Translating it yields CASSLGRGNSNQPQHF.

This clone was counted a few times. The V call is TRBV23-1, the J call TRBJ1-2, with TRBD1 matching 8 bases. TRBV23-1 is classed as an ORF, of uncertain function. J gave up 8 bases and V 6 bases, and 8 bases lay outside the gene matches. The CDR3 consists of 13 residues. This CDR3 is CASSPGQGGGYTF. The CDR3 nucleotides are TGCGCCAGCAGCCCTGGACAGGGTGGCGGCTACACCTTC.

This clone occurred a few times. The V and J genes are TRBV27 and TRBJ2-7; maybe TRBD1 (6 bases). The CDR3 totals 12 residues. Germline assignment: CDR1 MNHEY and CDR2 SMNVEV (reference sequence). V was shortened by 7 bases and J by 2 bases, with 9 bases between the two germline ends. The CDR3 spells CASNQGPYEQYF. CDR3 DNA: TGTGCCAGCAACCAGGGGCCCTACGAGCAGTACTTC.

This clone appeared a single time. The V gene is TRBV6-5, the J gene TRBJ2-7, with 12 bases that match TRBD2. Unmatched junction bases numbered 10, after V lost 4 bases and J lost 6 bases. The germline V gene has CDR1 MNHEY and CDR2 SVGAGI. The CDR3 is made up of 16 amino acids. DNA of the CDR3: TGTGCCAGCAGTTTCCTCCCGACTAGCGGGAGAAGCGAGCAGTACTTC. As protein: CASSFLPTSGRSEQYF.

The CDR3: CASSWGLAGVVSTGELFF. The CDR3 coding sequence is TGCGCCAGCAGCTGGGGACTAGCGGGAGTGGTTAGCACCGGGGAGCTGTTTTTT. The chain is built from TRBV5-1 and TRBJ2-2; 14 bases are a match to TRBD2. Trimming took 3 bases from V and 4 from J; bases not matched to a gene: 8. The CDR3 is 18 amino acids. CDR1 is SGHRS, CDR2 YFSETQ, per germline.

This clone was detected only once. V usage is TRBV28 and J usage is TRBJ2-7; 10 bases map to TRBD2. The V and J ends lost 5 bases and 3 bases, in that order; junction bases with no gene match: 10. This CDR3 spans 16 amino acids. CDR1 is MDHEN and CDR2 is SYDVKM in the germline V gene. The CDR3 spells CASSVGGLAGVYEQYF. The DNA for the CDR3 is TGTGCCAGCAGTGTCGGCGGGCTAGCGGGAGTCTACGAGCAGTACTTC.

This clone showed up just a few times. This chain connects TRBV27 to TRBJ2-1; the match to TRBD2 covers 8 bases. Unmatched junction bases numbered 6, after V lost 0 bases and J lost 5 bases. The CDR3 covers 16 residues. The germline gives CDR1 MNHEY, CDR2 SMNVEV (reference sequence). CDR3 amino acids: CASSLSGLAGNNEQFF. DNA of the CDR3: TGTGCCAGCAGTTTATCGGGGCTAGCGGGCAACAATGAGCAGTTCTTC.

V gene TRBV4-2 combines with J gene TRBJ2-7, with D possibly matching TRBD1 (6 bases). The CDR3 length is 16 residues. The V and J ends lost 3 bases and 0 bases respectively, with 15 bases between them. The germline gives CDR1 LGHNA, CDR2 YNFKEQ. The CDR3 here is CASSHLPGTTSYEQYF. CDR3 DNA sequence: TGTGCCAGCAGCCATCTCCCCGGGACAACCTCCTACGAGCAGTACTTC.

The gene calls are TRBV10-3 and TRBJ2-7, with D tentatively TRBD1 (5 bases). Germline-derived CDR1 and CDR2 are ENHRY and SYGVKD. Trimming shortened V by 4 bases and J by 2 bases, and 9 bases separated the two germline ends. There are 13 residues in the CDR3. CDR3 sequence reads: CAISGGRAYEQYF. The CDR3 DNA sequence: TGTGCCATCAGTGGGGGCAGGGCCTACGAGCAGTACTTC.

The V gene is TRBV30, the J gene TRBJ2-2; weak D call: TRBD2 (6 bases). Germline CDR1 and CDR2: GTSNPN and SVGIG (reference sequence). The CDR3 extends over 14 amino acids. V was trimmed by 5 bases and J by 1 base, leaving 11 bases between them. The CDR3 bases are TGTGCCTGGGGGCGGAGGGAGAACACCGGGGAGCTGTTTTTT. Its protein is CAWGRRENTGELFF.